The 16 T cell receptor beta chains below all came from one sample that was sequenced in a study of shared clonotypes between healthy human individuals. Measured with immunoSEQ multiplex PCR; TCRdb has only the in-frame clones, and not every one. This sample has around 620,000 clones, with approximately 95% found just once. Naivety among CD8 cells was defined by CD45RO negativity and positive CCR7 selection, thereby excluding terminally differentiated effector memory CD45RA+ cells. The sample consisted of naive CD8+ T cells sorted from blood. The receptors were gathered from a woman in her twenties or thirties in good health.

This sequence joins TRBV30 and TRBJ2-5; D may be TRBD2 (6 bases). The closer fit of TRBJ2-7 to the DNA end suggests the J call may be wrong. Per germline, CDR1 GTSNPN and CDR2 SVGIG (reference sequence). There are 15 residues in the CDR3. The CDR3 loop reads CAWTASGVSSYEQYF. Here the CDR3 DNA reads TGTGCCTGGACCGCTTCGGGAGTAAGCTCCTACGAGCAGTACTTC.

This clone showed up just once. V and J are TRBV27 and TRBJ2-5; 14 positions match TRBD2. The last part of the DNA fits TRBJ2-7 better; the J call may be wrong. The CDR3 covers 16 residues. From germline, CDR1 is MNHEY and CDR2 SMNVEV (reference sequence). The DNA of the CDR3 is TGTGCCAGCAGTGTCCAGACTAGCGGGAGGGACTACGAGCAGTACTTC. Amino acids: CASSVQTSGRDYEQYF.

The V and J genes are TRBV6-6 and TRBJ2-3; 7 bases are a match to TRBD1. The J segment lost 6 bases and the V segment lost 5 bases, leaving 2 bases of the junction unmatched. From germline, CDR1 is MNHNY and CDR2 SVGAGI (reference sequence). This CDR3 contains 12 residues. CDR3 DNA: TGTGCCAGCAGTAGGGGGCCGGATACGCAGTATTTT. It codes for CASSRGPDTQYF.

The chain carries TRBV6-6 and TRBJ2-1, with 8 bases fitting TRBD1. The CDR3 runs to 16 residues. Germline assignment: CDR1 MNHNY and CDR2 SVGAGI (reference sequence). The V and J ends lost 6 bases and 4 bases, in that order; junction bases with no gene match: 11. In DNA form, the CDR3 reads TGTGCCAGCAGCGCCTCAGGGGGCCAGCTATACAATGAGCAGTTCTTC. This encodes CASSASGGQLYNEQFF.

The chain combines TRBV5-1 with TRBJ2-3; D is unresolved. V gave up 7 bases and J gave up 0 bases, with 15 bases separating them. Germline loops: CDR1 SGHRS, CDR2 YFSETQ. The CDR3 totals 15 residues. The CDR3 sequence is CASRPGGVSTDTQYF. CDR3 DNA: TGCGCCAGCCGCCCCGGCGGAGTAAGCACAGATACGCAGTATTTT.

The chain employs TRBV7-9 and TRBJ2-3; 7 nucleotides match TRBD1. Germline CDR1 is SEHNR and CDR2 is FQNEAQ (reference sequence). Trimming cost V 0 bases and J 4 bases; bases outside gene matches: 10. This CDR3 has 17 residues. The CDR3 sequence: CASSLAEIGGYADTQYF. The CDR3 DNA follows: TGTGCCAGCAGCTTAGCGGAGATAGGGGGCTACGCAGATACGCAGTATTTT.

The CDR3, as DNA: TGTGCCAGCAGCTTGGGACTAGCGGAAGAGACCCAGTACTTC. It yields the protein CASSLGLAEETQYF. V gene TRBV7-7 combines with J gene TRBJ2-5; TRBD2 aligns across 11 bases. V dropped 3 bases and J dropped 3; count of bases not matched to a gene: 0. The CDR3 has 14 amino acids. CDR1 and CDR2 from the germline V gene are SSHAT and FNYEAQ (reference sequence).

The chain combines TRBV27 with TRBJ2-7, with TRBD1 matching 7 bases. The CDR3 is 14 amino acids. Germline assignment: CDR1 MNHEY and CDR2 SMNVEV (reference sequence). After removal of 4 bases from V and 1 base from J, the junction contained 4 bases not matched to a gene. The CDR3 here is CASSYGRGSYEQYF. Here the CDR3 DNA reads TGTGCCAGCAGTTACGGCAGGGGGTCCTACGAGCAGTACTTC.

This chain uses TRBV11-2 with TRBJ2-1, with TRBD2 matching over 12 bases. CDR3 length: 16 amino acids. Trimming at V came to 1 base and at J to 10 bases, leaving 8 bases not matched to a gene. Germline lookup yields CDR1 SGHAT and CDR2 FQNNGV. CDR3 nucleotide sequence: TGTGCCAGCAGCTTAGGTGGACTAGCGGGATTTGACGAGCAGTTCTTC. Translating it yields CASSLGGLAGFDEQFF.

This clone appeared once. The chain couples TRBV6-5 to TRBJ2-5; 9 positions match TRBD2. This CDR3 spans 15 amino acids. The V and J ends lost 4 bases and 1 base, in that order; junction bases with no gene match: 4. In germline, CDR1 is MNHEY, CDR2 SVGAGI. The CDR3 nucleotides read TGTGCCAGCAGTTCTCAGACTAGCGGCCAAGAGACCCAGTACTTC. Translation gives CASSSQTSGQETQYF.

The J gene is TRBJ2-7, the V gene TRBV6-5; 10 bases are shared with TRBD2. Germline loops: CDR1 MNHEY, CDR2 SVGAGI. This CDR3 spans 16 amino acids. The trim removed 0 bases at V and 4 bases at J, leaving 6 bases unmatched. CDR3 coding DNA: TGTGCCAGCAGTTACTCGGGGGGTAGCGGGAGGTACGAGCAGTACTTC. It translates to CASSYSGGSGRYEQYF.

This chain links TRBV7-3 with TRBJ2-5; D is tentatively TRBD1 or TRBD2 (7 bases each). V shed 5 bases and J shed 5 bases, with 15 bases lying between them. Germline V gene data show CDR1 as SGHTA and CDR2 as FQGTGA. The CDR3 extends over 14 amino acids. Here the CDR3 reads CASSPQGGPETQYF. CDR3 nucleotide sequence: TGTGCCAGCAGCCCCCAGGGGGGGCCGGAGACCCAGTACTTC.

The chain employs TRBV2 and TRBJ2-7; 8 bases are a match to TRBD2. Germline V CDR1 and CDR2: SNHLY, FYNNEI. This CDR3 spans 15 amino acids. V dropped 6 bases and J dropped 1; count of bases not matched to a gene: 8. The CDR3 DNA follows: TGTGCCAGCAGAATCGGGACTAGTCTATCCTACGAGCAGTACTTC. Its translation: CASRIGTSLSYEQYF. Combining the CDR3 with reference TRBV2 and TRBJ2-7 gives the whole variable domain EPEVTQTPSHQVTQMGQEVILRCVPISNHLYFYWYRQILGQKVEFLVSFYNNEISEKSEIFDDQFSVERPDGSNFTLKIRSTKLEDSAMYFCASRIGTSLSYEQYFGPGTRLTVT.

This chain joins TRBV28 and TRBJ1-5; TRBD1 aligns across 8 bases. The CDR3 contains 16 residues. Germline CDR1 is MDHEN and CDR2 is SYDVKM. Trimming took 3 bases from V and 3 from J; bases not matched to a gene: 7. The CDR3 bases are TGTGCCAGCAGTTTTCTACCGGGACAGGCCAATCAGCCCCAGCATTTT. It is translated as CASSFLPGQANQPQHF.

This sequence joins TRBV28 and TRBJ1-1; D gene ambiguous. Germline V gene sequence: CDR1 MDHEN, CDR2 SYDVKM. This CDR3 is built from 11 residues. With 4 bases removed from V and 8 bases from J, the gap between germline ends came to 8 bases. The CDR3 bases are TGTGCCAGCAGTTCCGTTACAGAAGCTTTCTTT. Its protein is CASSSVTEAFF.

This rearrangement joins TRBV28 to TRBJ1-5; tentative D call: TRBD1 (5 bases). Per the germline V gene, CDR1 is MDHEN and CDR2 is SYDVKM. The CDR3 totals 15 residues. V was shortened by 6 bases and J by 4 bases, with 16 bases between the two germline ends. The DNA of the CDR3 is TGTGCCAGCAGGCCCTCAGGGTTACCTAATCAGCCCCAGCATTTT. This encodes CASRPSGLPNQPQHF.